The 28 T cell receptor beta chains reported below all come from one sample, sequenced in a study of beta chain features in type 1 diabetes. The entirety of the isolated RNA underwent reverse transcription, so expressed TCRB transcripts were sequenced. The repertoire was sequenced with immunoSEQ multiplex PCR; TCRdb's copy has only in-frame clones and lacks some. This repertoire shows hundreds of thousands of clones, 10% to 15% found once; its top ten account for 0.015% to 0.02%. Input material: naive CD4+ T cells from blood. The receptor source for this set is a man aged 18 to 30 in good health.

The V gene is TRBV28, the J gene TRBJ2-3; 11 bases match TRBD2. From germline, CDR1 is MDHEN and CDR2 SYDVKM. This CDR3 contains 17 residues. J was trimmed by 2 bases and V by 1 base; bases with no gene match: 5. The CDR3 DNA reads TGTGCCAGCAGTTTATCGGCTAGCGGGGGGAACACAGATACGCAGTATTTT. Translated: CASSLSASGGNTDTQYF.

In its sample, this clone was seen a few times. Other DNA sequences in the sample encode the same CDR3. CDR3 DNA: TGCAGCGTGGACCGGGGGGGCACAGATACGCAGTATTTT. The encoded protein is CSVDRGGTDTQYF. The chain recombines TRBV29-1 with TRBJ2-3; 7 bases line up with TRBD2. The germline V gene encodes CDR1 SQVTM and CDR2 ANQGSEA. Unmatched junction bases numbered 4, after V lost 6 bases and J lost 1 base. The CDR3 runs to 13 residues.

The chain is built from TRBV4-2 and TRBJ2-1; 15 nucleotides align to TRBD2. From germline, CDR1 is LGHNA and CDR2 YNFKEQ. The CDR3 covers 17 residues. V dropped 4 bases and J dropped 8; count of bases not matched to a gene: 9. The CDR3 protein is CASSRTGLAGGGDEQFF. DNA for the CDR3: TGTGCCAGCAGCCGAACGGGACTAGCGGGGGGCGGGGATGAGCAGTTCTTC.

The DNA of the CDR3 is TGTGCCTGGAGTGTACAGGGGGTAGCGGGAAACACCATATATTTT. It translates to CAWSVQGVAGNTIYF. V and J are TRBV30 and TRBJ1-3, with TRBD1 matching over 8 bases. The V and J ends lost 0 bases and 4 bases, in that order; junction bases with no gene match: 5. Germline CDR1 is GTSNPN and CDR2 is SVGIG (reference sequence). This CDR3 comprises 15 residues.

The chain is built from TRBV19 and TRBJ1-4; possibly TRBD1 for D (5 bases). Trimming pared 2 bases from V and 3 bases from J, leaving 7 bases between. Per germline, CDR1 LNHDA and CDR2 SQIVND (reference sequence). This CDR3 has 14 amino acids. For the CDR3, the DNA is TGTGCCAGTAGTATACAAGGGGCTAATGAAAAACTGTTTTTT. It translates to CASSIQGANEKLFF.

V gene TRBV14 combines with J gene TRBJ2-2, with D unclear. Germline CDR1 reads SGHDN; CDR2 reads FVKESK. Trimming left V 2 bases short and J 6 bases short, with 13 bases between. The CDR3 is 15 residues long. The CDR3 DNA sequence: TGTGCCAGCAGCCAAAGGTTTCCGGGTGCCGGGGAGCTGTTTTTT. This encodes CASSQRFPGAGELFF.

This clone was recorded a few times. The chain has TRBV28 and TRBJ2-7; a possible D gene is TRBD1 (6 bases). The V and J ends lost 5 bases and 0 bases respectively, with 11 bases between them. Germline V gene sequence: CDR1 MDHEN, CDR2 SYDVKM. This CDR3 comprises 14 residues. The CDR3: CASSDRMGSYEQYF. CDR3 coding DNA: TGTGCCAGCAGTGACAGGATGGGCTCCTACGAGCAGTACTTC.

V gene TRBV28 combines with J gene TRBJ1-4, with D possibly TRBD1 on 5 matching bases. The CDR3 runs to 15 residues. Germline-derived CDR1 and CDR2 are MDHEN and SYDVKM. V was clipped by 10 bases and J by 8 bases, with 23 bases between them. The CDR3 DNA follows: TGTGCCATCTCAAGCGGACTCACGGGGGGAGAAAAACTGTTTTTT. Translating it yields CAISSGLTGGEKLFF.

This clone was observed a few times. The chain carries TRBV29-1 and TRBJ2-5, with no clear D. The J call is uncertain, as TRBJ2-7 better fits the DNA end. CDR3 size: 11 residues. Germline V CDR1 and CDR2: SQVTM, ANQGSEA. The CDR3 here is CSAVSSYEQYF. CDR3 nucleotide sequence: TGCAGTGCGGTCTCCTCTTACGAGCAGTACTTC.

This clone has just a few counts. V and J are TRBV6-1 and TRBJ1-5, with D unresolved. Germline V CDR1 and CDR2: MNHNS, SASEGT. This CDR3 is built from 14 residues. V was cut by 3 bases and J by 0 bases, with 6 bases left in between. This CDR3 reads CASSERISNQPQHF. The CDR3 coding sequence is TGTGCCAGCAGTGAGAGGATTAGCAATCAGCCCCAGCATTTT.

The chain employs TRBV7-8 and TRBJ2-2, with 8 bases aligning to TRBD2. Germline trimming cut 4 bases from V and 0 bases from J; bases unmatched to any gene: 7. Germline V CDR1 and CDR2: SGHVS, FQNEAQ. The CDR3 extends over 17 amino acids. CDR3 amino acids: CASSSTTGLANTGELFF. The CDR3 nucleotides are TGTGCCAGCAGCTCAACGACGGGACTAGCGAACACCGGGGAGCTGTTTTTT.

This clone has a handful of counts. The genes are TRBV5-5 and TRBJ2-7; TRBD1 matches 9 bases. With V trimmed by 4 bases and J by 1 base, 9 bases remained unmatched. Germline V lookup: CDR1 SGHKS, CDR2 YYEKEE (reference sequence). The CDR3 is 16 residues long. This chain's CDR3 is CASSLTTGTGSYEQYF. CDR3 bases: TGTGCCAGCAGCCTCACCACCGGGACAGGGTCCTACGAGCAGTACTTC.

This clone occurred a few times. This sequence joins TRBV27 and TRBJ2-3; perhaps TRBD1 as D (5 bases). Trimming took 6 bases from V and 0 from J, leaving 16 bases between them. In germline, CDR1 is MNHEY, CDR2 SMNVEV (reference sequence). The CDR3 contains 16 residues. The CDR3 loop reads CASSPTDLESTDTQYF. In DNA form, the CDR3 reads TGTGCCAGCAGCCCGACAGACCTGGAGAGCACAGATACGCAGTATTTT.

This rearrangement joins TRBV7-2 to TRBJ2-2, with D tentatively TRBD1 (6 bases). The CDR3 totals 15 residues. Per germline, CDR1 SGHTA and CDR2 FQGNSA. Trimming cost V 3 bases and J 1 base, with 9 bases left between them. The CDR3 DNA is TGTGCCAGCAGCTTCCAGGGGCGGAACACCGGGGAGCTGTTTTTT. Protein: CASSFQGRNTGELFF.

The CDR3 spells CASSLVVNSGDLQYF. The CDR3 DNA is TGCGCCAGCAGCTTGGTTGTGAATAGCGGGGACCTTCAGTACTTC. The chain joins TRBV5-1 to TRBJ2-5, with 8 bases fitting TRBD2. The V and J ends lost 0 bases and 11 bases, in that order; junction bases with no gene match: 12. The germline gives CDR1 SGHRS, CDR2 YFSETQ. The CDR3 covers 15 residues.

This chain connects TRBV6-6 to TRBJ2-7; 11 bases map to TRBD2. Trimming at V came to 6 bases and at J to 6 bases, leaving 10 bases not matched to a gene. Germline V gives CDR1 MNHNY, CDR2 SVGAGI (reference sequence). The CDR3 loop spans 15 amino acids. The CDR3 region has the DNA TGTGCCAGCAGGGAGGGACTAGCGGAGTGGGGCGAGCAGTACTTC. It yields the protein CASREGLAEWGEQYF.

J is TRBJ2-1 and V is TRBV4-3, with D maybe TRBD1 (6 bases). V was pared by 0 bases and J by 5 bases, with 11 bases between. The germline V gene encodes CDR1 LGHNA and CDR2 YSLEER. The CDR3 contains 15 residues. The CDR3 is CASSQDTGSDNEQFF. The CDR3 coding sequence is TGCGCCAGCAGCCAAGACACAGGGTCCGACAATGAGCAGTTCTTC.

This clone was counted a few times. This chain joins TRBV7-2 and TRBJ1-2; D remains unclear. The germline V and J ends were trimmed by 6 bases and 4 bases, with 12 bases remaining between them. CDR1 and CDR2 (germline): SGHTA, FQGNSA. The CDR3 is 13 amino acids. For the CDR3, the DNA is TGTGCCAGCAGGCCGACTTTTGCCTATGGCTACACCTTC. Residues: CASRPTFAYGYTF.

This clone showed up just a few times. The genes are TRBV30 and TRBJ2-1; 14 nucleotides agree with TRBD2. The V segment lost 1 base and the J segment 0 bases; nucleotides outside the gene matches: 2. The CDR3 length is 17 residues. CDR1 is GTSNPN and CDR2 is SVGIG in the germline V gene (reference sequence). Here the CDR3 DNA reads TGTGCCTGGAGTGGACTAGCGGGAGGGAGCTCCTACAATGAGCAGTTCTTC. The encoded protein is CAWSGLAGGSSYNEQFF.

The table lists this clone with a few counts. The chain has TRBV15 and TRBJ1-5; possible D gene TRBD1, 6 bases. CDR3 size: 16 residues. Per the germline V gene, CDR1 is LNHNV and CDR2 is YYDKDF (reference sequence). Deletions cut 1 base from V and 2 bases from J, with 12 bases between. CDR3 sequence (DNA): TGTGCCACCAGCAGAGCAGCGGGGGCGGGCAATCAGCCCCAGCATTTT. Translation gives CATSRAAGAGNQPQHF. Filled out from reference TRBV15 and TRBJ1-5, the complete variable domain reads DAMVIQNPRYQVTQFGKPVTLSCSQTLNHNVMYWYQQKSSQAPKLLFHYYDKDFNNEADTPDNFQSRRPNTSFCFLDIRSPGLGDTAMYLCATSRAAGAGNQPQHFGDGTRLSIL.

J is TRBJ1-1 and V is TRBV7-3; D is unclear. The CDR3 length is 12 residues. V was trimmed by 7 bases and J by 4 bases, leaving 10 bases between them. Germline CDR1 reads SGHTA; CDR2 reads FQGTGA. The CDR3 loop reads CASTPRGTEAFF. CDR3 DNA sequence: TGTGCCAGCACTCCCCGAGGCACTGAAGCTTTCTTT.

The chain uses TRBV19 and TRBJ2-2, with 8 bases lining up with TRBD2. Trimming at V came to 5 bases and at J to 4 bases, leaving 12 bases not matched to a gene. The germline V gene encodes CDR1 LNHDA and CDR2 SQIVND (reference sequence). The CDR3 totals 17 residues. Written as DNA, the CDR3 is TGTGCCAGTAGTGCCCAAGTACAGGGACTAGGCACCGGGGAGCTGTTTTTT. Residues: CASSAQVQGLGTGELFF.

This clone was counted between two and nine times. CDR3 residues: CASSHPTPDRAYEQYF. CDR3 sequence (DNA): TGTGCCAGCAGCCACCCTACCCCGGACAGGGCCTACGAGCAGTACTTC. The chain links TRBV14 to TRBJ2-7; TRBD1 agrees at 8 bases. Per the germline V gene, CDR1 is SGHDN and CDR2 is FVKESK. The J segment lost 2 bases and the V segment lost 3 bases, leaving 9 bases of the junction unmatched. The CDR3 has 16 residues.

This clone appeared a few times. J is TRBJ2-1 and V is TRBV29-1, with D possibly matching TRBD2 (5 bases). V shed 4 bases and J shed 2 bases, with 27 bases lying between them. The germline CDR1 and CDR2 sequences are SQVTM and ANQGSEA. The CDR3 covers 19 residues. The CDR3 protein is CSVAGVGSQRGAAYNEQFF. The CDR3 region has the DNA TGCAGCGTTGCCGGGGTCGGCAGCCAGAGAGGAGCCGCCTACAATGAGCAGTTCTTC.

CDR3 in DNA: TGTGCCAGCAGCTTAGACTCAACAGGGATAACAATTCAGTACTTC. Its translation: CASSLDSTGITIQYF. The chain couples TRBV7-2 to TRBJ2-4, with TRBD1 as a possible D gene (6 bases). This CDR3 comprises 15 residues. V lost 1 base and J lost 10, with 17 bases in between. CDR1 and CDR2 from the germline V gene are SGHTA and FQGNSA. The whole variable domain, filled in from reference TRBV7-2 and TRBJ2-4, reads GAGVSQSPSNKVTEKGKDVELRCDPISGHTALYWYRQSLGQGLEFLIYFQGNSAPDKSGLPSDRFSAERTGGSVSTLTIQRTQQEDSAVYLCASSLDSTGITIQYFGAGTRLSVL.

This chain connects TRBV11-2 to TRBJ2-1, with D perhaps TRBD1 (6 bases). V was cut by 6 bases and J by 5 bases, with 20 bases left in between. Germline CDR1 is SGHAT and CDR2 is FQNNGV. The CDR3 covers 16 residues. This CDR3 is CASRSIRGRNDNEQFF. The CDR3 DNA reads TGTGCCAGCAGATCCATCAGGGGTCGCAATGACAATGAGCAGTTCTTC. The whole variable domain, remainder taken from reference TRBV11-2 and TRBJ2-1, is EAGVAQSPRYKIIEKRQSVAFWCNPISGHATLYWYQQILGQGPKLLIQFQNNGVVDDSQLPKDRFSAERLKGVDSTLKIQPAKLEDSAVYLCASRSIRGRNDNEQFFGPGTRLTVL.

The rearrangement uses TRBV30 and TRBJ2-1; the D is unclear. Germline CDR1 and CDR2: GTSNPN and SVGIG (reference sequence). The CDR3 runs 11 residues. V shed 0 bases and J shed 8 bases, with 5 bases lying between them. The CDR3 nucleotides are TGTGCCTGGAGTGTATTCGATGAGCAGTTCTTC. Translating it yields CAWSVFDEQFF.

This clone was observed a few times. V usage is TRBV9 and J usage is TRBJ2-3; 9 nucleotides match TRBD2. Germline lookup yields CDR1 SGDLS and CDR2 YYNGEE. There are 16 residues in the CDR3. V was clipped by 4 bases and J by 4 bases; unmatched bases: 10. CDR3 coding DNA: TGTGCCAGCAGCCCCGCTGCGGGGGGGGTCCCAGATACGCAGTATTTT. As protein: CASSPAAGGVPDTQYF.